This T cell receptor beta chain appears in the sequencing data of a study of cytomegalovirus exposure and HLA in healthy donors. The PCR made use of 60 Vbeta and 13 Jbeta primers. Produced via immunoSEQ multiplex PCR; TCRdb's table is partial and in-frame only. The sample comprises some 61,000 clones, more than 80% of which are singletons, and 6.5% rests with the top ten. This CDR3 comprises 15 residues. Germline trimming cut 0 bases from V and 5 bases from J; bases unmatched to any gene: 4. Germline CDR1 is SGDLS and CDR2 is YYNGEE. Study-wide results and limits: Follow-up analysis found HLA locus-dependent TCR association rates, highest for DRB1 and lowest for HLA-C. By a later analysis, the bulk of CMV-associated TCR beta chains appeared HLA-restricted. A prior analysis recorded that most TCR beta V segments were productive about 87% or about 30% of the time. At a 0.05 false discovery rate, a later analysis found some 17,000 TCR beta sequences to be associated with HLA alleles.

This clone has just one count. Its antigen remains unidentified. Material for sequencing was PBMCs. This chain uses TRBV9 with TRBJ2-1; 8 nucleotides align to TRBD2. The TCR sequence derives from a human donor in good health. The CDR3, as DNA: TGTGCCAGCAGCGTAGATATAGCGGGGAACAATGAGCAGTTCTTC. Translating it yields CASSVDIAGNNEQFF.